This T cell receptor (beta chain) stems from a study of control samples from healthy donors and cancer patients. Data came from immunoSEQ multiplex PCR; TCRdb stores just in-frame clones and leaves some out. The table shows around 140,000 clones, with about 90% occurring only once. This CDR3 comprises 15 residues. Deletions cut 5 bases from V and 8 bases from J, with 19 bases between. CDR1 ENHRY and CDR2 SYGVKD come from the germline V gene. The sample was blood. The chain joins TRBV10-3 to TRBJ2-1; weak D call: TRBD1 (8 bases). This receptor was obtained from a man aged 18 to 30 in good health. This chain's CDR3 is CAISQGARAGDEQFF. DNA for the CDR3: TGTGCCATCAGTCAGGGGGCCCGGGCGGGGGATGAGCAGTTCTTC.